This entry is about one TCR beta chain. The antigen remains unidentified. J lost 0 bases, V lost 5 bases, and 5 bases had no gene match. CDR3 length: 15 residues. Germline V CDR1 and CDR2: SGHAT, FQNNGV. These data originate in a study of cytomegalovirus exposure and HLA in healthy donors. The study's findings and limits: 150 to 200 TCR beta chains were listed as cytomegalovirus-associated.

13 Jbeta primers and 60 Vbeta primers were used for the PCR. Only in-frame clones appear in the TCRdb table, and some are missing; sequencing was by immunoSEQ multiplex PCR. The table lists around 140,000 clones. This clonotype originated in a woman in her thirties or forties in good health and CMV-seropositive. Sequenced sample: PBMCs. The chain combines TRBV11-2 with TRBJ1-2, with TRBD1 matching 8 bases. The CDR3 spells CASSDPGQANYGYTF. CDR3 DNA: TGTGCCAGCAGCGATCCGGGACAGGCTAACTATGGCTACACCTTC.